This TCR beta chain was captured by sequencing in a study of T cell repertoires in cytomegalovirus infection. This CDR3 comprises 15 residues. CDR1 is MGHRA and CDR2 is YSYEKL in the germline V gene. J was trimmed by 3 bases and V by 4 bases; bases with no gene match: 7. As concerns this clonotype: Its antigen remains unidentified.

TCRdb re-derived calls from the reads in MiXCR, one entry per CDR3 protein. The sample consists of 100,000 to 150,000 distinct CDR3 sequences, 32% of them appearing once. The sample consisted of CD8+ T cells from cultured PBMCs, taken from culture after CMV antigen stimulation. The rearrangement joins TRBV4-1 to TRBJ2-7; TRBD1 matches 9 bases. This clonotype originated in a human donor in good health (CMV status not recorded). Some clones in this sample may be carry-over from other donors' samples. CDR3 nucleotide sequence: TGCGCCAGCAGCCCCCTGAGGACAGGGGTCTACGAGCAGTACTTC. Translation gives CASSPLRTGVYEQYF.